This T cell receptor (beta chain) stems from a study of T cells after yellow fever vaccination. Study background: It was SMART-Seq v4 Ultra Low Input that prepared the fractions with low cell numbers. Whole-study findings and limits: Highly abundant clonotypes carried over from the bulk population could end up in FACS-sorted repertoires as contaminants.

Universal primer sites and UMIs were introduced during 5'RACE template-switching synthesis of TCR cDNA. In TCRdb, the 5' RACE reads were re-called with MiXCR into one record per CDR3 protein. The repertoire includes a few hundred thousand distinct CDR3 sequences, 3.5% to 4.5% of them detected once, and approximately 19% sits in the top ten. The CDR3 is 14 residues long. Germline lookup yields CDR1 MNHEY and CDR2 SVGAGI. V shed 4 bases, J shed 4 bases, and the junction held 4 bases outside the gene matches. This clonotype was seen many times. Its antigen remains unidentified. The rearrangement uses TRBV6-5 and TRBJ1-5; 7 bases agree with TRBD1. The sequencing used PBMCs, collected 15 days after the yellow fever booster vaccination. The sequence came from a man aged 18 to 30 who received the YFV17D yellow fever vaccine. CDR3 nucleotides: TGTGCCAGCAGTTCGACAGGGAGGAATCAGCCCCAGCATTTT. Protein: CASSSTGRNQPQHF.